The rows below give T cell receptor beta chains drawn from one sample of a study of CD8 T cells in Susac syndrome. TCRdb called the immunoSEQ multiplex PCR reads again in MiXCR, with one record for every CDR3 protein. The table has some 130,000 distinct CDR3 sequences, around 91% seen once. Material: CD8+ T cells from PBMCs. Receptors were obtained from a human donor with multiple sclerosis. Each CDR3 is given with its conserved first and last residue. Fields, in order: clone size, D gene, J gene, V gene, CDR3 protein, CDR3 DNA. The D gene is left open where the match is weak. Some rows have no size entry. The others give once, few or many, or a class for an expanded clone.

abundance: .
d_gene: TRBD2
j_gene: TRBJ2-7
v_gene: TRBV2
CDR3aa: CASSSGTSGSSYEQYF
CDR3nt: TGTGCCAGCAGTTCCGGGACTAGCGGGAGCTCCTACGAGCAGTACTTC

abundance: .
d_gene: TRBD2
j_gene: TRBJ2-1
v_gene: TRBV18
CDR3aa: CASSPDWTSGRARYNEQFF
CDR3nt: TGTGCCAGCTCACCCGATTGGACTAGCGGGAGGGCAAGGTACAATGAGCAGTTCTTC

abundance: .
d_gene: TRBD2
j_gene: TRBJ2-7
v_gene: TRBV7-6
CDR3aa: CASSLELAEGYEQYF
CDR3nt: TGTGCCAGCAGCTTAGAACTAGCGGAGGGCTACGAGCAGTACTTC

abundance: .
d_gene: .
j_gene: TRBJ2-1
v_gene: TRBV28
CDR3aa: CASSSTDYLSYNEQFF
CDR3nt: TGTGCCAGCAGTTCAACGGACTACCTTTCCTACAATGAGCAGTTCTTC

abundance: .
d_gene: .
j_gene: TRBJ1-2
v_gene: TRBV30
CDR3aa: CAWSVGSLGYGYTF
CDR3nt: TGTGCCTGGAGTGTAGGCTCCCTGGGCTATGGCTACACCTTC

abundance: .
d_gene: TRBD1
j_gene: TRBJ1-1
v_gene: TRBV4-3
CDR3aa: CASSQAYRGPTEAFF
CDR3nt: TGCGCCAGCAGCCAAGCCTACAGGGGTCCCACTGAAGCTTTCTTT

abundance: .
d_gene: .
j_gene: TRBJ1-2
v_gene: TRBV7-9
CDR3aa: CASSLSAGWENYGYTF
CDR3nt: TGTGCCAGCAGCTTATCCGCGGGTTGGGAGAACTATGGCTACACCTTC

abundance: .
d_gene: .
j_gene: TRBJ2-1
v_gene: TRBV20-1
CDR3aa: CSVRDRGWNEQFF
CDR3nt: TGCAGTGTTAGAGATAGGGGGTGGAATGAGCAGTTCTTC

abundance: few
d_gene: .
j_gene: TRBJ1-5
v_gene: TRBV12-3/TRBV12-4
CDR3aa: CASSLGPNQPQHF
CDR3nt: TGTGCCAGCAGTCTCGGCCCTAATCAGCCCCAGCATTTT

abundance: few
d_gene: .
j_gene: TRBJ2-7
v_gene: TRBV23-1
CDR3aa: CASSQGRQYF
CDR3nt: TGCGCCAGCAGTCAAGGGCGGCAGTACTTC

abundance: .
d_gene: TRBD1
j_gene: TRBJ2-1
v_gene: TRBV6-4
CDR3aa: CASSEGDSKLQFF
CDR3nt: TGTGCCAGCAGTGAAGGGGACAGCAAACTGCAGTTCTTC

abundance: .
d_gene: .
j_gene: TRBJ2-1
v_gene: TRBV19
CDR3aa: CASSIEPTIPATENEQFF
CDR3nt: TGTGCCAGTAGTATAGAGCCTACAATCCCAGCGACAGAAAACGAGCAGTTCTTC

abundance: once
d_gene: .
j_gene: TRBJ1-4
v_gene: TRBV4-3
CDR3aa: CASSQGNPGVTNEKLFF
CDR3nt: TGCGCCAGCAGCCAAGGAAACCCAGGGGTTACTAATGAAAAACTGTTTTTT